The table lists the clone carrying this TCR beta chain with a count of one. The data originate from a study of T cell changes during pregnancy in multiple sclerosis. Libraries were prepared by immunoSEQ multiplex PCR; TCRdb keeps only in-frame clonotypes and omits some of them. The sample consists of about 75,000 clones, more than 80% of them appearing once. The germline V gene has CDR1 LNHDA and CDR2 SQIVND (reference sequence). The J segment lost 1 base and the V segment lost 8 bases, leaving 5 bases of the junction unmatched. The CDR3 is made up of 14 amino acids. The sample in question was peripheral blood, obtained in the first trimester of pregnancy. The source is a female donor in good health, enrolled as a control in a pregnancy study. The gene calls are TRBV19 and TRBJ1-2; 9 bases match TRBD1. DNA of the CDR3: TGTGCCAGTCGGGACAGGGCACGTAACTATGGCTACACCTTC. The encoded protein is CASRDRARNYGYTF.